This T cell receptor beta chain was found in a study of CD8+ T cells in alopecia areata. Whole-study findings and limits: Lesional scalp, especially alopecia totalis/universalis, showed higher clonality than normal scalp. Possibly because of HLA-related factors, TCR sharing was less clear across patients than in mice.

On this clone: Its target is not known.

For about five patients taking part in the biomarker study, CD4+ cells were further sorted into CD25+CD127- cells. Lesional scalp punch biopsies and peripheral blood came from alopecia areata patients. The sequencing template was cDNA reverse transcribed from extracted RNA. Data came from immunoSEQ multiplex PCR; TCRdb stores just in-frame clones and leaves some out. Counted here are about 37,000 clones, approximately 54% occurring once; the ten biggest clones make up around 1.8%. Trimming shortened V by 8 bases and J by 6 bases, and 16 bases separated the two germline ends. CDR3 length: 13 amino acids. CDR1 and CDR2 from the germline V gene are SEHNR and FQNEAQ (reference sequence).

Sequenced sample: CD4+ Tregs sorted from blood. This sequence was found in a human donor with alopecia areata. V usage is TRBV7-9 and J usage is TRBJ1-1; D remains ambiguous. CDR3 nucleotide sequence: TGTGCCAGCTCGAGAAGGGAGGACTCTGAAGCTTTCTTT. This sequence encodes CASSRREDSEAFF.